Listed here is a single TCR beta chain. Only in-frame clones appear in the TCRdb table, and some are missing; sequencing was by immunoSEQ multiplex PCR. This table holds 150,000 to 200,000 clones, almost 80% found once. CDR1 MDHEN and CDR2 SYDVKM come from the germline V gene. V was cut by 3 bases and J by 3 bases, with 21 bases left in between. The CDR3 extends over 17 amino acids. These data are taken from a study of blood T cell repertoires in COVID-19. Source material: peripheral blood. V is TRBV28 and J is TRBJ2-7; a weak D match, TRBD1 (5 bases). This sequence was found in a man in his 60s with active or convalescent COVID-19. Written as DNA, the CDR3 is TGTGCCAGCAGTTTTCCCTCCAAAGGGGTCACCCTCTACGAGCAGTACTTC. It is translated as CASSFPSKGVTLYEQYF. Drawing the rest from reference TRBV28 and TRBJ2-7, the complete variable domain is DVKVTQSSRYLVKRTGEKVFLECVQDMDHENMFWYRQDPGLGLRLIYFSYDVKMKEKGDIPEGYSVSREKKERFSLILESASTNQTSMYLCASSFPSKGVTLYEQYFGPGTRLTVT.